This T cell receptor beta chain was captured in a study of immune characteristics of hereditary and idiopathic chronic pancreatitis. Regarding the research as a whole: Local immune cells and TCRbeta repertoires in the pancreas were profiled in this study for hereditary and idiopathic chronic pancreatitis, with control organ donor pancreases used for comparison. TCRbeta sequencing included a few control pancreases, roughly seven pancreases with hereditary chronic pancreatitis and roughly six pancreases with idiopathic chronic pancreatitis. Minimal in vitro experimental manipulation of pancreas-infiltrating T cells was the reason the gDNA-based approach was selected.

From a lookup of the germline V gene (reference sequence), CDR1 and CDR2 are SEHNR and FQNEAQ. The V end loses 3 bases and the J end loses 4 bases, and a stretch of 9 bases separates them. Taken from cysteine to phenylalanine, the CDR3 has 13 residues. This entry keeps only the CDR3 DNA: 39 bases, framed from base 1. In the case of this clone: The target of this receptor is not known. No base qualities exist here, and no much larger clone lies one base off it.

The paper as a whole reports these results and caveats: Among around 13 chronic pancreatitis patients, a positive correlation was found between numbers of productive TCR rearrangements and disease severity scores. Vbeta-Jbeta gene family usage, including TRBV10, TRBV19, TRBV23 and TRBV5, differed between hereditary and idiopathic chronic pancreatitis. Both chronic pancreatitis groups showed significantly increased TCRbeta repertoire diversity and reduced clonality versus controls. Chronic pancreatitis caused by alcohol use was excluded from the study. Because patient tissue could be obtained only at the time of TPIAT, immune findings may have been influenced by differences in disease duration.

The library was obtained by the immunoSEQ multiplex PCR assay. From pancreatic genomic DNA, the TCRbeta CDR3 region along with adjacent sequences was amplified and then sequenced. The source study handled its data this way. Repertoire diversity was assessed as a mean normalized Shannon-Wiener index, and productive clonality and productive rearrangement counts were also measured. Control and chronic pancreatitis repertoire metrics were compared with the nonparametric Mann-Whitney U test. CDR3beta sequences with identical amino acid composition and length across subjects were defined as shared clonotypes. The immuneACCESS repertoire file appears here via TCRdb, limited to in-frame rearrangements. These files lack a portion of the clones; in checked studies, under half of the deficit traces to unresolved V genes, and the cause of the others is not known. That table gives V, J and clone size, and the DNA gave D and trimming. This sample has around 1,800 clones in its table, and about 80% of those were observed once. Clones ranked in the top ten supply approximately 16% of the sample.

Chronic pancreatitis pancreas tissue came from patients undergoing total pancreatectomy with islet autotransplantation (TPIAT). None of the chronic pancreatitis patients included in the study had a known history of diabetes. For TCRbeta sequencing, genomic DNA was extracted directly from bulk pancreas tissue, without T cell sorting. Pancreas tissues were collected consecutively from patients and organ donors at two US centers. This receptor chain uses TRBV7-9 and TRBJ1-2; TRBD1 could be the D gene, as 5 bases match. This sequence was found in a human donor with chronic pancreatitis. Material for sequencing was pancreas tissue with hereditary chronic pancreatitis. For the CDR3, the sequence is CASSFGTGYGYTF. The sequenced DNA is TGTGCCAGCAGCTTCGGGACGGGCTATGGCTACACCTTC.